This T cell receptor (beta chain) was identified during a study of OX40 agonist ivuxolimab in advanced cancers. Autoimmune disease history or systemic immunosuppression led to patients being barred. Concerning this clone: As yet, its antigen is unknown.

Trimming took off 7 bases at V and 5 bases at J, with 14 bases between the two ends. The germline gives CDR1 MNHEY, CDR2 SVGAGI. The CDR3 covers 13 residues. Overall study results and limits: Low normalized T-cell clonal expansion was additionally recorded for some nonresponders. The antigens recognized by the expanded peripheral T cells, that is their antigen specificity, were not determined. Expanded clones belonging to CD8+ T cells outnumbered, on average, those of CD4+.

Sequencing was performed with immunoSEQ multiplex PCR; in TCRdb, only in-frame clones are kept and a portion is missing. In the table there are 66,000 or so clones, 80% to 95% of which are singletons. The chain is built from TRBV6-5 and TRBJ1-1; perhaps TRBD1 as D (5 bases). The sequence was collected from an adult with an advanced solid tumor such as melanoma, head and neck, liver or kidney cancer. Sequencing used CD4+ or CD8+ T cells sorted from blood, obtained in a trial of the OX40 agonist ivuxolimab. CDR3 residues: CASTPVGGTEAFF. The CDR3 nucleotides read TGTGCCAGCACCCCTGTGGGGGGGACTGAAGCTTTCTTT.